This TCR beta chain was recorded in a study of T cells in Graves' hyperthyroidism and ophthalmopathy. In the study overall: Upon initial diagnosis and before any treatment, peripheral blood was collected.

Germline V gene sequence: CDR1 SGHRS, CDR2 YFSETQ. V was cut by 3 bases and J by 6 bases, with 15 bases left in between. CDR3 length equals 14 residues. Amplification targeted TCR beta CDR3 regions from RNA transcripts. A first-round RT-PCR of the TCR CDR3 used the HTBI primer set. TCRdb re-called the multiplex PCR reads through MiXCR, storing one row per CDR3 protein. The sample consists of about 300,000 distinct CDR3 sequences, roughly a fifth of them appearing once. PBMCs came from roughly 10 ml fresh peripheral blood. Findings and limits, study-wide: A model built on 13 V-J features separated ophthalmopathy from stable hyperthyroidism.

This clonotype was counted many times. What it binds is not known. This TCR was sampled from a man in his forties or fifties with Graves' ophthalmopathy. The source material was blood. This sequence joins TRBV5-1 and TRBJ1-1; D perhaps matches TRBD1 (6 bases). The chain's CDR3 is CASSSSSRGPEAFF. The CDR3 nucleotides read TGCGCCAGCAGCTCCTCATCCAGGGGACCTGAAGCTTTCTTT.